The clone carrying this T cell receptor beta chain was observed a handful of times. Its antigen is undetermined. A second PCR, run for about 7 to 11 cycles, used a sample-barcoded 5' primer plus a J-beta primer mix. Each CDR3 protein gets one entry after TCRdb re-called the 5' RACE reads with MiXCR. Altogether over 600,000 distinct CDR3 sequences are present, roughly two fifths being singletons, with the ten largest covering about 32%. This record belongs to a study of blood T cells in healthy people across ages. Overall study results and limits: In these data, TCR beta diversity tracked strongly with naive T cell percentage.

The CDR3 is 16 amino acids. V was clipped by 4 bases and J by 0 bases, with 14 bases between them. Germline-derived CDR1 and CDR2 are ENHRY and SYGVKD. The chain recombines TRBV10-3 with TRBJ2-3; possible D gene TRBD2, 6 bases. Sequencing was done on a sample of blood. The source of this sequence is a man at least 80 years old in good health. CDR3 nucleotide sequence: TGTGCCATCAGTGGAGGGATGGCGGGAAGCACAGATACGCAGTATTTT. This gives the protein CAISGGMAGSTDTQYF.